One sample yielded the 13 T cell receptor beta chains listed below, sequenced in a study of cytomegalovirus exposure and HLA in healthy donors. Method: immunoSEQ multiplex PCR; TCRdb's copy keeps in-frame clones and lacks some. The sample consists of 110,000 to 150,000 clones, about 90% of them appearing once. Sequenced sample: PBMCs. These TCRs come from a woman in her 30s in good health and CMV-seropositive.

The chain is built from TRBV9 and TRBJ2-3, with 10 nucleotides matching TRBD2. The junction had 10 bases not matched to a gene; V was cut back by 5 bases and J by 4 bases. The germline gives CDR1 SGDLS, CDR2 YYNGEE. The CDR3 covers 16 residues. The CDR3 bases are TGTGCCAGCAGTGAACTAGCGGGAAAGGCTGCAGATACGCAGTATTTT. It translates to CASSELAGKAADTQYF.

J is TRBJ2-5 and V is TRBV5-6; unclear D gene. The CDR3 sequence is 15 residues long. Germline V gene sequence: CDR1 SGHDT, CDR2 YYEEEE. Trimming cost V 4 bases and J 5 bases, with 18 bases left between them. The CDR3 protein is CASSPISPGGETQYF. The CDR3 DNA reads as TGTGCCAGCAGCCCGATATCCCCGGGTGGGGAGACCCAGTACTTC.

The rearrangement uses TRBV4-2 and TRBJ2-3; 10 nucleotides agree with TRBD2. The junction had 3 bases not matched to a gene; V was cut back by 2 bases and J by 4 bases. CDR3 length: 15 residues. Germline loops: CDR1 LGHNA, CDR2 YNFKEQ. As DNA, the CDR3 is TGTGCCAGCAGCCAAAGCGGGGGGGCGGCAGATACGCAGTATTTT. This gives the protein CASSQSGGAADTQYF.

The chain combines TRBV6-1 with TRBJ2-3, with 13 bases matching TRBD2. The CDR3 loop spans 20 amino acids. V was clipped by 0 bases and J by 1 base; unmatched bases: 10. Per the germline V gene, CDR1 is MNHNS and CDR2 is SASEGT. The CDR3: CASSEARGTSGEGRTDTQYF. The CDR3 nucleotides read TGTGCCAGCAGTGAAGCGCGGGGGACTAGCGGGGAGGGTCGCACAGATACGCAGTATTTT.

CDR3 nucleotides: TGTGCCAGTAGTATAACTAGCGGGAGGGCGGGCGATGAGCAGTTCTTC. It is translated as CASSITSGRAGDEQFF. The genes are TRBV19 and TRBJ2-1; 13 positions match TRBD2. The germline V gene has CDR1 LNHDA and CDR2 SQIVND (reference sequence). Trimming at V came to 2 bases and at J to 8 bases, leaving 6 bases not matched to a gene. The CDR3 runs 16 residues.

The chain carries TRBV6-5 and TRBJ2-7, with 7 nucleotides matching TRBD2. CDR1 MNHEY and CDR2 SVGAGI come from the germline V gene. The CDR3 totals 15 residues. With 6 bases clipped from V and 2 bases from J, the junction kept 10 bases outside the gene matches. In DNA form, the CDR3 reads TGTGCCAGCAGGATGGTCGTCGGGAGGACCTACGAGCAGTACTTC. Encoded protein: CASRMVVGRTYEQYF.

The chain has TRBV5-1 and TRBJ2-1, with D perhaps TRBD2 (6 bases). The CDR3 totals 14 residues. Germline V lookup: CDR1 SGHRS, CDR2 YFSETQ. V dropped 7 bases and J dropped 6 bases, with 17 bases sitting between them. The CDR3 coding sequence is TGCGCCAGCGGGGAGCGGGCTCCGAGCAATGAGCAGTTCTTC. The encoded protein is CASGERAPSNEQFF.

The chain joins TRBV7-6 to TRBJ2-3, with TRBD2 identical over 13 bases. CDR1 SGHVS and CDR2 FNYEAQ come from the germline V gene. The trim removed 5 bases at V and 8 bases at J, leaving 7 bases unmatched. The CDR3 extends over 15 amino acids. CDR3 DNA: TGTGCCAGCAGCGCCCGGACTAGCGGGAGTGGTACGCAGTATTTT. Its translation is CASSARTSGSGTQYF.

The J gene is TRBJ2-7, the V gene TRBV21-1; the listed D gene, TRBD2, was not tested against the DNA. TRBV21-1 is described as a pseudogene. The CDR3 length is 17 residues. The DNA of the CDR3 is TGTGCCAGCAGCAAGTCAGGCGTTAGCGGGGGGGCTTACGAGCAGTACTTC. Translation gives CASSKSGVSGGAYEQYF.

The chain combines TRBV6-6 with TRBJ1-5; maybe TRBD1 (6 bases). V dropped 7 bases and J dropped 7 bases, with 20 bases sitting between them. Per germline, CDR1 MNHNY and CDR2 SVGAGI (reference sequence). The CDR3 is made up of 15 amino acids. The chain's CDR3 is CASNANREGRQPQHF. CDR3 in DNA: TGTGCCAGCAATGCCAACAGGGAAGGGAGACAGCCCCAGCATTTT.

The chain links TRBV28 to TRBJ1-3; D call uncertain. CDR1 is MDHEN and CDR2 is SYDVKM in the germline V gene. The CDR3 extends over 14 amino acids. The ends were cut back, 6 bases at V and 0 bases at J, with 9 bases in the middle. The CDR3 DNA is TGTGCCAGCAGCCAGGCCCTCTCTGGAAACACCATATATTTT. Protein product: CASSQALSGNTIYF.

This chain uses TRBV7-9 with TRBJ2-5; 7 bases map to TRBD2. Losses at the gene ends were 5 bases for V and 4 bases for J; bases not matched to a gene: 4. CDR1 SEHNR and CDR2 FQNEAQ come from the germline V gene (reference sequence). This CDR3 contains 13 residues. CDR3 nucleotide sequence: TGTGCCAGCAGCGGACCGGGAGGAGAGACCCAGTACTTC. It is translated as CASSGPGGETQYF.

The J gene is TRBJ2-1, the V gene TRBV6-5, with TRBD1 matching 8 bases. The V and J ends lost 4 bases and 0 bases, in that order; junction bases with no gene match: 2. The CDR3 is made up of 15 amino acids. Germline CDR1 and CDR2: MNHEY and SVGAGI. In DNA, the CDR3 is TGTGCCAGCAGTTTAGGACAGGGCTCCTACAATGAGCAGTTCTTC. It yields the protein CASSLGQGSYNEQFF.